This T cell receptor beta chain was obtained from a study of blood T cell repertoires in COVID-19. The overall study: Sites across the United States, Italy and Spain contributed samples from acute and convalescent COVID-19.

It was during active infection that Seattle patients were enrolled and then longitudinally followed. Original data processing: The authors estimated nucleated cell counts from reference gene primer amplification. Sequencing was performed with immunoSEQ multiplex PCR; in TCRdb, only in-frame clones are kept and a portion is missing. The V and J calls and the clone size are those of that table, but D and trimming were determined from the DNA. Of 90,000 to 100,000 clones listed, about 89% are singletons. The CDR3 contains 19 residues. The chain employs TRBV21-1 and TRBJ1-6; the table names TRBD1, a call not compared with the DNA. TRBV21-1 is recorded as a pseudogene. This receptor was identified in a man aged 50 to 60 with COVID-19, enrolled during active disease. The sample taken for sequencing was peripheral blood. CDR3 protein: CASTKSHWQGSSYNSPLHF. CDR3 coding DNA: TGTGCCAGCACAAAATCCCATTGGCAGGGTAGCTCCTATAATTCACCCCTCCACTTT.